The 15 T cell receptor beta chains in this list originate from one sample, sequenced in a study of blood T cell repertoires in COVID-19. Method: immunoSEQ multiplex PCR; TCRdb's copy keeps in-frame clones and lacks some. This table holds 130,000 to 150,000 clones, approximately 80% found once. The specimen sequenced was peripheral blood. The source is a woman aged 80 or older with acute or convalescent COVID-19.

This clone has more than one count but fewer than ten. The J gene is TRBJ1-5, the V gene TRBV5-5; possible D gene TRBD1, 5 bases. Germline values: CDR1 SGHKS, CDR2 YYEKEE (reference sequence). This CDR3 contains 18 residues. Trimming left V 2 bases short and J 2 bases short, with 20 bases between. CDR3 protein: CASSFSWDRRDGNQPQHF. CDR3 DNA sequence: TGTGCCAGCAGCTTCTCATGGGATCGGCGGGACGGCAATCAGCCCCAGCATTTT.

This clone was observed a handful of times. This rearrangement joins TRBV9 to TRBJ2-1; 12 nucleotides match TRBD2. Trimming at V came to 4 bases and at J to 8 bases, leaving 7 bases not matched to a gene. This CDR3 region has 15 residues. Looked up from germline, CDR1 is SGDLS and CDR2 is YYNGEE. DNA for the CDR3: TGTGCCAGCAGCCCTGGACTAGCGGGGAAGCATGAGCAGTTCTTC. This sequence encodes CASSPGLAGKHEQFF.

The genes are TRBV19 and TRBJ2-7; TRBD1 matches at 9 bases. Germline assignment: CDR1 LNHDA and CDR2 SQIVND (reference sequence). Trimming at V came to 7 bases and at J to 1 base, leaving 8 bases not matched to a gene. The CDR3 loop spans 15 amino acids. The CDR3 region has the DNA TGTGCCAGTACTCAACCGGGACAGGGATCCTACGAGCAGTACTTC. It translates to CASTQPGQGSYEQYF. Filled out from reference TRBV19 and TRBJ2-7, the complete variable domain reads DGGITQSPKYLFRKEGQNVTLSCEQNLNHDAMYWYRQDPGQGLRLIYYSQIVNDFQKGDIAEGYSVSREKKESFPLTVTSAQKNPTAFYLCASTQPGQGSYEQYFGPGTRLTVT.

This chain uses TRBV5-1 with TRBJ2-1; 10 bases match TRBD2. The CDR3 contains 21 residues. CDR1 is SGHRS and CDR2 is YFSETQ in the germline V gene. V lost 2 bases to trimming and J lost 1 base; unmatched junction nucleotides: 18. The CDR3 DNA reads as TGCGCCAGCAGCTTAAGCCTAGCGGGGGCCCAACCCATACATTCCTACAATGAGCAGTTCTTC. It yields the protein CASSLSLAGAQPIHSYNEQFF.

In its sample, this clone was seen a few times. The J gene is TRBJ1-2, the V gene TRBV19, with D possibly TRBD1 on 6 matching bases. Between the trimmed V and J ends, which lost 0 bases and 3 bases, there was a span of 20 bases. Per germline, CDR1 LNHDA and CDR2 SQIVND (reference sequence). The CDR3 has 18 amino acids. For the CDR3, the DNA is TGTGCCAGTAGTATAGATGCCTCGGACAGCCTCATGGACTATGGCTACACCTTC. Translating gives CASSIDASDSLMDYGYTF. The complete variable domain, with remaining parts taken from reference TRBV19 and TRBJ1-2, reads DGGITQSPKYLFRKEGQNVTLSCEQNLNHDAMYWYRQDPGQGLRLIYYSQIVNDFQKGDIAEGYSVSREKKESFPLTVTSAQKNPTAFYLCASSIDASDSLMDYGYTFGSGTRLTVV.

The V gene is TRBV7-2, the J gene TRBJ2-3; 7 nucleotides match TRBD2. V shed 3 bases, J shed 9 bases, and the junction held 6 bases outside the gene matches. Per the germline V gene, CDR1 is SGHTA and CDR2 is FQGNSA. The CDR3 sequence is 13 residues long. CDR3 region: CASSFSGPGTQYF. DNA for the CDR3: TGTGCCAGCAGCTTTAGCGGGCCCGGAACGCAGTATTTT.

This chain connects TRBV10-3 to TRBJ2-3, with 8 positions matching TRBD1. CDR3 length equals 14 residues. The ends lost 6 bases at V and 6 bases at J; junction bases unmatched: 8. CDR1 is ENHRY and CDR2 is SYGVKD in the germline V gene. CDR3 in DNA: TGTGCCATCAGGAGGACAGGGAGAAGCGATACGCAGTATTTT. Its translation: CAIRRTGRSDTQYF.

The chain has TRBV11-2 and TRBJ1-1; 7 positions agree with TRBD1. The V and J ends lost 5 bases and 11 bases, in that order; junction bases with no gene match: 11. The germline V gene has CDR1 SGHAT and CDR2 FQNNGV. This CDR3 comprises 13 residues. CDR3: CASSPGRTGRAFF. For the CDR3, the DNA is TGTGCCAGCAGCCCAGGACGGACAGGACGGGCTTTCTTT.

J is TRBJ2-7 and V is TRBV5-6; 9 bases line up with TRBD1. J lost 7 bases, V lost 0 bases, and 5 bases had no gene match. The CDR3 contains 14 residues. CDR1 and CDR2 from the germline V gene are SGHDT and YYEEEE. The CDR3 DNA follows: TGTGCCAGCAGCTTGGTGGACAGGGGTGGAGAGCAGTACTTC. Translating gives CASSLVDRGGEQYF.

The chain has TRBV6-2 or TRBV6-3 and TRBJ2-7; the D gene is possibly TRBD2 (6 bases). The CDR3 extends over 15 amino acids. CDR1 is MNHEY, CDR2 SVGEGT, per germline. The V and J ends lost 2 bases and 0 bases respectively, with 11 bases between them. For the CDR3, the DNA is TGTGCCAGCAGTTACCCGGACGGGAGCTCCTACGAGCAGTACTTC. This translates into CASSYPDGSSYEQYF.

The CDR3 region is CAAKTGGTAEAFF. The CDR3 nucleotides read TGTGCCGCAAAAACGGGGGGGACGGCTGAAGCTTTCTTT. The chain employs TRBV3-1 (or the pseudogene TRBV3-2) and TRBJ1-1, with D maybe TRBD1 (5 bases). Germline V gene lookup returns CDR1 LGHDT and CDR2 YNNKEL (reference sequence). The CDR3 is 13 residues long. V was clipped by 11 bases and J by 6 bases, with 19 bases between them.

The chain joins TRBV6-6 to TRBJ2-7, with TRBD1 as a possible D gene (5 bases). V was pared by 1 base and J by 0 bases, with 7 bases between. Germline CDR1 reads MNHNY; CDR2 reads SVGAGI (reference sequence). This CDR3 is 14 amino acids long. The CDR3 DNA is TGTGCCAGCAGTTACTTTACAGGCTCCTACGAGCAGTACTTC. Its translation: CASSYFTGSYEQYF.

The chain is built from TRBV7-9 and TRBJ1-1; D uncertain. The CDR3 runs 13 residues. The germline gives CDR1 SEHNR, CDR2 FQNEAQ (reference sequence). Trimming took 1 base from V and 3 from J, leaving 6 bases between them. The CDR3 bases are TGTGCCAGCAGCTTAGAGTCGGACACTGAAGCTTTCTTT. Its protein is CASSLESDTEAFF.

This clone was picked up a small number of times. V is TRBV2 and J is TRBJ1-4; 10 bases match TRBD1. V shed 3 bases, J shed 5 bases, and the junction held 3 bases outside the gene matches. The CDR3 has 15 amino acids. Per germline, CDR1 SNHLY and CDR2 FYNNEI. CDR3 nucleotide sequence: TGTGCCAGCAGTGACCAGGACAGGGGGAATGAAAAACTGTTTTTT. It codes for CASSDQDRGNEKLFF.

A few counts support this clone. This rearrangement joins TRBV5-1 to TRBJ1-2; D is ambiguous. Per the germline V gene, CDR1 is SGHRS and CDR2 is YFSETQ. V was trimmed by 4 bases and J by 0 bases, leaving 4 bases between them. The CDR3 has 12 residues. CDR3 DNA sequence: TGCGCCAGCAGCACAGCTAACTATGGCTACACCTTC. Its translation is CASSTANYGYTF.